Shown below are 2 T cell receptor beta chains from a single sample sequenced in a study of Tregs in tolerant kidney transplant recipients. Using immunoSEQ multiplex PCR, the repertoire was profiled, and TCRdb retains in-frame clones only, with some absent. The repertoire consists of about 68,000 clones, with 65% to 85% occurring once and the leading ten covering about 4.5%. Specimen: CD4+ T cells from blood. The receptors come from a human donor in good health.

The chain joins TRBV2 to TRBJ2-5; D is possibly TRBD1 or TRBD2 (6 bases each). V dropped 0 bases and J dropped 5 bases, with 13 bases sitting between them. This CDR3 spans 15 amino acids. CDR1 and CDR2 from the germline V gene are SNHLY and FYNNEI. CDR3: CASSEARRGRETQYF. CDR3 in DNA: TGTGCCAGCAGTGAAGCGCGCCGGGGGCGGGAGACCCAGTACTTC. The variable domain in full, completed from reference TRBV2 and TRBJ2-5, reads EPEVTQTPSHQVTQMGQEVILRCVPISNHLYFYWYRQILGQKVEFLVSFYNNEISEKSEIFDDQFSVERPDGSNFTLKIRSTKLEDSAMYFCASSEARRGRETQYFGPGTRLLVL.

The CDR3 region has the DNA TGTGCCAGTAGTCCCCGCTCCGGGACTAGCGGGAGCCGCGGCCTCCCCCCGCAAGAGACCCAGTACTTC. This translates into CASSPRSGTSGSRGLPPQETQYF. The chain has TRBV19 and TRBJ2-5; 14 bases are shared with TRBD2. This CDR3 has 23 amino acids. The J segment lost 2 bases and the V segment lost 5 bases, leaving 25 bases of the junction unmatched. CDR1 and CDR2 (germline): LNHDA, SQIVND (reference sequence).